This TCR beta chain was identified during a study of T cells in Graves' hyperthyroidism and ophthalmopathy. Study-level background: The blood sample was taken at first diagnosis, before treatment began.

There are many counts of this clonotype. A NOSPECS grade of at least 4, a Clinical Activity Score of at least 3 and duration under 3 months were recorded in ophthalmopathy patients. Clinicians diagnosed patients from clinical symptoms, serum thyroxine and TRAb, thyroid ultrasound and orbital computed tomography. Each 10 ml fresh peripheral blood draw supplied the PBMCs. TCR beta CDR3 sequences were amplified from RNA transcripts. The HTBI set primed first-round TCR CDR3 RT-PCR. One entry per CDR3 protein results from TCRdb running MiXCR on the multiplex PCR reads. The repertoire holds some 500,000 distinct CDR3 sequences, with about 16% as singletons. Germline values: CDR1 SGHRS, CDR2 YFSETQ. The CDR3 is 11 residues long.

Sequences were obtained from blood. This chain joins TRBV5-1 and TRBJ2-7; TRBD1 is a possible D gene (5 bases). This TCR was sampled from a woman in her thirties with Graves' ophthalmopathy. The CDR3 sequence is CARSQGYEQYF. The CDR3 DNA reads as TGCGCGAGATCTCAGGGCTACGAGCAGTACTTC.